Here is one TCR beta chain with its context. The antigen remains unidentified. The record originates from a study of cytomegalovirus exposure and HLA in healthy donors. TCRdb's copy holds only in-frame clones and misses some; the assay was immunoSEQ multiplex PCR. The sample includes some 220,000 clones, 75% to 95% of them seen just once. Whole-study findings and limits: According to reports, the classifier identified cytomegalovirus status with high specificity and sensitivity.

The V gene lost 4 bases and the J gene lost 2 bases, with 7 bases spanning the gap. The CDR3 runs 13 residues. Germline-derived CDR1 and CDR2 are MNHEY and SVGAGI. This TCR was sampled from a young woman in good health and CMV-seronegative. Input material: PBMCs. The rearrangement uses TRBV6-5 and TRBJ2-3; D remains unclear. The CDR3 loop is CASSFDSTDTQYF. CDR3 bases: TGTGCCAGCAGTTTCGACTCCACAGATACGCAGTATTTT.